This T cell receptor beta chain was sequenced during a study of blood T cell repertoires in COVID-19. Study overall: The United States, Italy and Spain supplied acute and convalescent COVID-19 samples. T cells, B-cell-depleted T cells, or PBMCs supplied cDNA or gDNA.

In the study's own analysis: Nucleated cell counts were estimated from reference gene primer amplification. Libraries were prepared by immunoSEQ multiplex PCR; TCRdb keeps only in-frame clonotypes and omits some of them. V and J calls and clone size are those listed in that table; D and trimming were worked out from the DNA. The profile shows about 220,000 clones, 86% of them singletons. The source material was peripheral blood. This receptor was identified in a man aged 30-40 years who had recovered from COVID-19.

CDR3 coding DNA: TGTGCCAGCTCACCATCCGGGACAGGGGATGGCTACACCTTC. Translated: CASSPSGTGDGYTF. The gene calls are TRBV18 and TRBJ1-2; 10 nucleotides agree with TRBD1. Losses at the gene ends were 2 bases for V and 6 bases for J; bases not matched to a gene: 3. Per the germline V gene, CDR1 is KGHSH and CDR2 is LQKENI. The CDR3 consists of 14 residues.